This T cell receptor beta chain comes out of a study of Ad26.COV2.S vaccination and SARS-CoV-2 variants. Study-wide points: Whether participants received vaccine or placebo, their non-spike TCR breadth was similar. Quantification of TCR breadth and depth may have yielded underestimates of total T cell responses. Spike-specific TCR breadth ran higher among vaccine recipients than placebo recipients.

On this clone: Its antigen remains unidentified.

The repertoire was sequenced with immunoSEQ multiplex PCR; TCRdb's copy has only in-frame clones and lacks some. The repertoire has 300,000 to 400,000 clones, 90% to 95% of them found once; the top ten carry around 4%. This receptor was taken from a human donor who had recovered from COVID-19. This specimen was peripheral blood, taken after recovery from COVID-19.

CDR3 sequence: CASSIAGSGGTPLHF. The CDR3 DNA reads TGTGCCAGTAGTATAGCAGGGTCAGGGGGTACACCCCTCCACTTT. The rearrangement joins TRBV19 to TRBJ1-6; 7 bases align to TRBD1. CDR1 is LNHDA and CDR2 is SQIVND in the germline V gene (reference sequence). The trim removed 1 base at V and 11 bases at J, leaving 8 bases unmatched. CDR3 length: 15 amino acids.